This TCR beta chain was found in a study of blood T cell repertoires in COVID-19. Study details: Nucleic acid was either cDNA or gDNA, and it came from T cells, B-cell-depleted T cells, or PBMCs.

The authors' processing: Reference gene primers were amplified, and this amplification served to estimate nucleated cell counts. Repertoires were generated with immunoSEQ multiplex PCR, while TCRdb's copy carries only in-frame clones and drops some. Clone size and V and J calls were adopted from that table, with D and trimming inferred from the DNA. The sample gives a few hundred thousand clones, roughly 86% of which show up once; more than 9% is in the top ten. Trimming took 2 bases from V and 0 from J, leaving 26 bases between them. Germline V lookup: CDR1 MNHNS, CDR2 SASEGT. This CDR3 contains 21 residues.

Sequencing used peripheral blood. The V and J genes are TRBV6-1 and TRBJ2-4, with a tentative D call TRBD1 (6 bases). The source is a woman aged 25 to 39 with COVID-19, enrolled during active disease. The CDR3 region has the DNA TGTGCCAGCAGTGAACGACAGGCCAGGATCGCAAGCTCTATAGCCAAAAACATTCAGTACTTC. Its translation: CASSERQARIASSIAKNIQYF.